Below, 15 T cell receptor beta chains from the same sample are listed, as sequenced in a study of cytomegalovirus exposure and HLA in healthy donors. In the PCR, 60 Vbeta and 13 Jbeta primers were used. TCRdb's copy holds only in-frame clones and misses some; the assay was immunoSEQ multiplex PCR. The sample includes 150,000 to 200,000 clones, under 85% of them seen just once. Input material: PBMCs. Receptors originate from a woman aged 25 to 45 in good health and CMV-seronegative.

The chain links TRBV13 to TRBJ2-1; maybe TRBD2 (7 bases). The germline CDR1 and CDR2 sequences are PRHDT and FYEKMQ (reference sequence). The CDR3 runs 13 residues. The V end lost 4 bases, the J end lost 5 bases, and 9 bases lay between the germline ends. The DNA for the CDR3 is TGTGCCAGCAGCTCGGGGGGCAACAATGAGCAGTTCTTC. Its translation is CASSSGGNNEQFF. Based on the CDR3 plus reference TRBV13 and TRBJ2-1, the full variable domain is AAGVIQSPRHLIKEKRETATLKCYPIPRHDTVYWYQQGPGQDPQFLISFYEKMQSDKGSIPDRFSAQQFSDYHSELNMSSLELGDSALYFCASSSGGNNEQFFGPGTRLTVL.

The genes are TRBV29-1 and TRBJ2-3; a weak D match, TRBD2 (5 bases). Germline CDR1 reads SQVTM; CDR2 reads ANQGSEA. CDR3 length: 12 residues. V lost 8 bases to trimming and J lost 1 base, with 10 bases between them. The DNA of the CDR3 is TGCAGCTCCCGGCGGGGCACAGATACGCAGTATTTT. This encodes CSSRRGTDTQYF.

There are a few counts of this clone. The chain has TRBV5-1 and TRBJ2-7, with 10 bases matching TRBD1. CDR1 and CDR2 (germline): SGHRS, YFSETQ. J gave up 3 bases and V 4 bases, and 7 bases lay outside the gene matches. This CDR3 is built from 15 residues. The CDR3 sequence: CASSPRQGAFYEQYF. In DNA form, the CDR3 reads TGCGCCAGCAGCCCTAGACAGGGGGCATTCTACGAGCAGTACTTC.

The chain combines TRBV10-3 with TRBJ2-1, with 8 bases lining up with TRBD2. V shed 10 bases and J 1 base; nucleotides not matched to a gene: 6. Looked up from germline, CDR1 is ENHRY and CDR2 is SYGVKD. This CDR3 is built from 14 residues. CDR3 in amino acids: CATSGGASYNEQFF. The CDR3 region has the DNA TGTGCCACCTCGGGGGGGGCGTCCTACAATGAGCAGTTCTTC.

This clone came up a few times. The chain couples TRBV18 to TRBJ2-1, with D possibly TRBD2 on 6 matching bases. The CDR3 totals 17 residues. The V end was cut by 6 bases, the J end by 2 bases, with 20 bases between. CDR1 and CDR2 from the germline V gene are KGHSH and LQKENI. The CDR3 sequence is CASSTSGRGGTYNEQFF. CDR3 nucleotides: TGTGCCAGCTCTACCTCGGGGCGGGGTGGTACCTACAATGAGCAGTTCTTC.

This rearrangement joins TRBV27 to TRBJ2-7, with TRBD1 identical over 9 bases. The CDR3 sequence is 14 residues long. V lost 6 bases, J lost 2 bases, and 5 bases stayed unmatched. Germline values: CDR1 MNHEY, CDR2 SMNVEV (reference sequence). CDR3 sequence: CASSDRDRAYEQYF. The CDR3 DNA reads TGTGCCAGCAGCGACCGGGACAGGGCCTACGAGCAGTACTTC.

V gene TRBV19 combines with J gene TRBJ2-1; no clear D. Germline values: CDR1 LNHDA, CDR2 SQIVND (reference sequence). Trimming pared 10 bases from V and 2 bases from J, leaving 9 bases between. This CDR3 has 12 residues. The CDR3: CATSLAYNEQFF. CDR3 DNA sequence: TGTGCCACTTCCTTAGCCTACAATGAGCAGTTCTTC.

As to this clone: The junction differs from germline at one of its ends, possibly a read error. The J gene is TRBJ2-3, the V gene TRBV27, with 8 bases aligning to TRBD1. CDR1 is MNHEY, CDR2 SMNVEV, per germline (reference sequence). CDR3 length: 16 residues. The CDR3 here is CASSSRIQGGTETQYF. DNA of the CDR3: TGTGCCAGCAGTTCCCGAATACAGGGGGGCACAGAGACGCAGTATTTT.

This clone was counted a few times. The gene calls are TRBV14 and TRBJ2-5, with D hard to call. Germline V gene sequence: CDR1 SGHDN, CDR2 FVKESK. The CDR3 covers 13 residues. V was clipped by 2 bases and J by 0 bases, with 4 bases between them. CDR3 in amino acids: CASSQLDQETQYF. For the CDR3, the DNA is TGTGCCAGCAGCCAACTAGACCAAGAGACCCAGTACTTC.

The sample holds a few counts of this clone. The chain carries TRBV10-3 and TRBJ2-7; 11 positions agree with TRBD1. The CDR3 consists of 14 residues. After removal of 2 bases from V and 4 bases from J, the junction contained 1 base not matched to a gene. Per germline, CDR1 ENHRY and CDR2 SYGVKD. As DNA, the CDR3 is TGTGCCATCAGTGAGGGGACAGGGGGGTACGAGCAGTACTTC. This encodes CAISEGTGGYEQYF.

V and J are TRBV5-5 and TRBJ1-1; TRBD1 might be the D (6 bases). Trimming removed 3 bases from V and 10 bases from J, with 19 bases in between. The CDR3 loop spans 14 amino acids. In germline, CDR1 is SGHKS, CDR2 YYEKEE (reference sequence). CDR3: CASSSEGGGRRAFF. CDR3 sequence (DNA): TGTGCCAGCAGCTCGGAGGGGGGAGGGAGGCGAGCTTTCTTT. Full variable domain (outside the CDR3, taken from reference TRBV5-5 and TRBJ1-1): DAGVTQSPTHLIKTRGQQVTLRCSPISGHKSVSWYQQVLGQGPQFIFQYYEKEERGRGNFPDRFSARQFPNYSSELNVNALLLGDSALYLCASSSEGGGRRAFFGQGTRLTVV.

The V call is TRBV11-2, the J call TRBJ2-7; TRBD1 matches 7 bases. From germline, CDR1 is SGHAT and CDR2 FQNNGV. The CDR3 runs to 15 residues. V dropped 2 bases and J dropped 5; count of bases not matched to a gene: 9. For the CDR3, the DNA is TGTGCCAGCAGCTTACAATCAGGGGGTTTCCACGAGCAGTACTTC. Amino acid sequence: CASSLQSGGFHEQYF.

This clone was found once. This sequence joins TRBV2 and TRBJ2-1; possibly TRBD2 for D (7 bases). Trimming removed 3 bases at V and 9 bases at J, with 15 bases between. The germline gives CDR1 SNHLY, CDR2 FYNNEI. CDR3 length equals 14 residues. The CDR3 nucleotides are TGTGCCAGCAGTGAGGAGGGGGGGAAGGGTGAGCAGTTCTTC. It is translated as CASSEEGGKGEQFF.

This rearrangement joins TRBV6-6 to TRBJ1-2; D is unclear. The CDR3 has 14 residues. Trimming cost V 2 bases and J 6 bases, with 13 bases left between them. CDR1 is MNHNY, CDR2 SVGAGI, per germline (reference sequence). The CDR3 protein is CASSYPDFFNGYTF. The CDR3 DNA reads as TGTGCCAGCAGTTACCCTGACTTCTTCAATGGCTACACCTTC.

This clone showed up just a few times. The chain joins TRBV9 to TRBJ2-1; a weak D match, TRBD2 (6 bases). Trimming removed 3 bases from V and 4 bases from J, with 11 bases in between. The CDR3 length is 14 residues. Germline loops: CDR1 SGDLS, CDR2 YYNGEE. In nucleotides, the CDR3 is TGTGCCAGCAGCGCCCCGGGAGCTTACAATGAGCAGTTCTTC. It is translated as CASSAPGAYNEQFF.